Presented here are 2 T cell receptor beta chains from one specimen sequenced in a study of T cells after posttransplantation cyclophosphamide listed by TCRdb under 2016. Library creation used the immunoSEQ multiplex PCR assay. The source is immuneACCESS, and TCRdb retained only in-frame sequences with V and J called. Part of the clones is not carried over; for the studies checked, unresolved V genes explain less than half of this, and the remainder is unexplained. The sample comprises fewer than 13,000 clones, and every one was counted more than once. The ten largest clones add up to around 13% of the sample. The sample's treatment or condition label, decoded: high-dose cyclophosphamide on days +3 and +4 as single-agent GVHD prophylaxis. Patients in the PTCy group got busulfan and fludarabine conditioning, a marrow graft from a related or unrelated donor, and cyclophosphamide on days +3 and +4.

Sequenced material: PBMCs, taken after allogeneic stem cell transplant with posttransplant cyclophosphamide. These receptors were taken from a female patient aged 40-49 years who received an allogeneic stem cell transplant from a related donor, was CMV-positive, and had no GVHD. Donor T cells from the graft may be present among the T cells after a transplant.

This clone was counted at least ten times. The rearrangement joins TRBV5-8 to TRBJ2-7, with TRBD1 matching 8 bases. J gave up 4 bases and V 4 bases, and 7 bases lay outside the gene matches. From germline, CDR1 is SGHTS and CDR2 YDEGEE. The CDR3 is 14 amino acids. CDR3 in DNA: TGTGCCAGCAGCACGGGACAGGAGCTGTACGAGCAGTACTTC. Protein sequence: CASSTGQELYEQYF.

This clone came up many times. CDR3 in DNA: TGTGCCAGCAGTTACTCCAGGACAGGGGGCTACGAGCAGTACTTC. Its protein product is CASSYSRTGGYEQYF. The chain employs TRBV6-5 and TRBJ2-7; the match to TRBD1 covers 10 bases. Trimming cost V 0 bases and J 3 bases; bases outside gene matches: 2. The V gene's germline CDR1 is MNHEY and CDR2 SVGAGI. This CDR3 comprises 15 residues.